This TCR beta chain was sequenced during a study of T cell responses to AZD1222 COVID-19 vaccine. This clone was seen just once. Antigen specificity is unknown. Study outcomes and limitations: Spike was spanned by vaccine-associated CD4 TCRs, with dominance at 160-218 and 743-854.

Germline V gene lookup returns CDR1 KGHDR and CDR2 SFDVKD. The CDR3 runs to 11 residues. The V and J ends lost 9 bases and 6 bases respectively, with 9 bases between them. TCRdb keeps only in-frame clones here, not all; method: immunoSEQ multiplex PCR. The table has 130,000 to 150,000 clones, 90% to 95% seen once. This chain joins TRBV24-1 and TRBJ2-3; D uncertain. The input for sequencing was peripheral blood, taken on day 0 of AZD1222 vaccination. The clonotype was recovered from an adult in good health. The CDR3 reads CATGDRDTQYF. For the CDR3, the DNA is TGTGCCACCGGAGATAGGGATACGCAGTATTTT.